This T cell receptor beta chain derives from a study of blood T cell repertoires in COVID-19 (dated by TCRdb to 2020 to 2022). As for the study more broadly: Samples covering the acute and convalescent phases of COVID-19 were provided by collaborators in the United States, Italy and Spain. The prospective study material was composed of cDNA or gDNA derived from T cells, B-cell-depleted T cells, or PBMCs. Subjects who had been exposed to COVID-19, were actively infected with it, or had recovered from it provided the deeply sampled blood TCRbeta repertoires that made up the dataset. The repertoires were released in a freely available public database meant as a resource for research on the immune response to SARS-CoV-2. The samples were drawn from the first 160 participants of the ongoing ImmuneRACE study and from some 1,300 subjects provided by 6 global collaborators. Sample metadata almost always included a de-identified subject ID, COVID-19 status, age in years and sex. HLA class I and class II types, where available, came from metadata supplied by the sample provider rather than from assay-based typing.

The paper's findings and limits, for the study overall: Clinical and demographic metadata were provided uncurated, with the amount varying by source and participant.

A remark on this clone: Its antigen is still unknown. Base qualities are not recorded, but no much larger clone differs from it by a single base.

One collaborating source in Seattle enrolled patients while the patients were actively infected and followed the patients over time throughout the course of disease. Collaborating institutions collected whole blood in K2EDTA tubes following their own protocols. Collaborator samples were shipped for TCRbeta analysis as frozen whole blood, isolated PBMCs, or DNA extracted from either sample type. CDR1 GTSNPN and CDR2 SVGIG are derived from the germline V gene (reference sequence). V is cut back by 3 bases and J by 8 bases, with 6 bases in the junction unmatched. Counted from cysteine to phenylalanine, this CDR3 has 14 amino acids. The retained sequence is limited to the CDR3, 42 bases, with the frame set at the first base. The immunoSEQ Assay, a bias-controlled multiplex PCR, was used to amplify TCRbeta CDR3 regions from genomic DNA. Under the source paper's analysis protocol: The number of nucleated cells in each sample was estimated by amplification of reference gene primers within the assay. Sequence reads were collapsed and filtered to measure the absolute abundance of every unique TCRbeta CDR3 rearrangement. For each sample, productive Simpson clonality was calculated as the square root of Simpson's diversity index over productive rearrangements. Imported from immuneACCESS, the table was reduced by TCRdb to in-frame sequences with V and J called. These copies leave out some clones; in studies compared against another copy, an unresolved V gene accounts for under half, and the cause of the remainder is not known. V and J calls and clone size are as listed in that table; D and trimming were resolved from the DNA. The sample data list 110,000 to 150,000 clones, and about four fifths of these were observed just once. The top ten clonotypes cover 5% of the sample.

The sequence was collected from a woman in her 70s with COVID-19, enrolled during active disease. The sequenced sample consisted of peripheral blood. The chain couples TRBV30 to TRBJ1-4, with 10 bases matching TRBD1. The sequence in DNA is TGTGCCTGGAGCCCCGGGACAGGGGACGAAAAACTGTTTTTT. It encodes CAWSPGTGDEKLFF.